These 21 T cell receptor beta chains originate from one sample sequenced in a study of Ad26.COV2.S vaccination and SARS-CoV-2 variants. The sample's treatment: some 20 received Ad26.COV2.S at low or high dose, single or two shots; about 5 received placebo; per-sample allocation not given. The investigators took samples on day 63 after the first vaccine or placebo injection. The table came from immunoSEQ multiplex PCR; TCRdb's copy has only in-frame clones and leaves some out. Of 300,000 to 500,000 clones listed, around 85% are singletons. Material: peripheral blood, obtained in a trial of Ad26.COV2.S vaccine versus placebo. Receptors were obtained from a person between 18 and 65 years old who received the Ad26.COV2.S COVID-19 vaccine or a placebo.

V gene TRBV9 combines with J gene TRBJ2-1; D is tentatively TRBD1 or TRBD2 (6 bases each). Trimming left V 0 bases short and J 0 bases short, with 10 bases between. From germline, CDR1 is SGDLS and CDR2 YYNGEE. The CDR3 extends over 16 amino acids. CDR3 nucleotide sequence: TGTGCCAGCAGCGTAGCGGGGGCAGGCTCCTACAATGAGCAGTTCTTC. Translation: CASSVAGAGSYNEQFF.

The chain joins TRBV7-2 to TRBJ1-2, with a tentative D call TRBD1 (6 bases). Germline assignment: CDR1 SGHTA and CDR2 FQGNSA. V was shortened by 5 bases and J by 4 bases, with 17 bases between the two germline ends. The CDR3 totals 15 residues. In DNA form, the CDR3 reads TGTGCCAGCAGCCCCCTGGAGGGGGGACCCTATGGCTACACCTTC. As protein: CASSPLEGGPYGYTF. The entire variable domain, with the rest obtained from reference TRBV7-2 and TRBJ1-2, is as follows: GAGVSQSPSNKVTEKGKDVELRCDPISGHTALYWYRQSLGQGLEFLIYFQGNSAPDKSGLPSDRFSAERTGGSVSTLTIQRTQQEDSAVYLCASSPLEGGPYGYTFGSGTRLTVV.

The CDR3 reads CASSRGLSYGYTF. In nucleotides, the CDR3 is TGTGCCAGCAGTAGAGGGCTCAGCTATGGCTACACCTTC. V is TRBV6-5 and J is TRBJ1-2; D is undetermined. V gave up 5 bases and J gave up 4 bases, with 11 bases separating them. Germline loops: CDR1 MNHEY, CDR2 SVGAGI. This CDR3 is 13 amino acids long.

This chain uses TRBV5-5 with TRBJ1-2, with D perhaps TRBD1 (5 bases). This CDR3 comprises 18 residues. CDR1 and CDR2 from the germline V gene are SGHKS and YYEKEE (reference sequence). Trimming pared 4 bases from V and 3 bases from J, leaving 25 bases between. The CDR3 DNA reads as TGTGCCAGCAGCCCCCCATTTAGAGGGACGACGGTTGACTATGGCTACACCTTC. It codes for CASSPPFRGTTVDYGYTF.

A word on this clone: Other DNA sequences in the sample encode the same CDR3. The chain couples TRBV5-4 to TRBJ2-7, with D unclear. Germline loops: CDR1 SGHNT, CDR2 YYREEE (reference sequence). The CDR3 covers 13 residues. Trimming left V 2 bases short and J 2 bases short, with 8 bases between. Written as DNA, the CDR3 is TGTGCCAGCAGCTTAGGAGAGGCCTACGAGCAGTACTTC. Encoded protein: CASSLGEAYEQYF. The variable domain in full, with the rest retrieved from reference TRBV5-4 and TRBJ2-7, is ETGVTQSPTHLIKTRGQQVTLRCSSQSGHNTVSWYQQALGQGPQFIFQYYREEENGRGNFPPRFSGLQFPNYSSELNVNALELDDSALYLCASSLGEAYEQYFGPGTRLTVT.

The CDR3 reads CASSQDRNTEAFF. CDR3 in DNA: TGTGCCAGCAGCCAGGACAGGAACACTGAAGCTTTCTTT. The chain links TRBV7-7 to TRBJ1-1; tentatively, D is TRBD1 (6 bases). Germline V lookup: CDR1 SSHAT, CDR2 FNYEAQ (reference sequence). Trimming left V 5 bases short and J 1 base short, with 8 bases between. This CDR3 has 13 residues.

The chain has TRBV6-2 or TRBV6-3 and TRBJ2-2; D uncertain. The CDR3 consists of 16 residues. Germline-derived CDR1 and CDR2 are MNHEY and SVGEGT. V lost 4 bases, J lost 5 bases, and 17 bases lay in between. CDR3 protein: CASSSRTGYATGELFF. Written as DNA, the CDR3 is TGTGCCAGCAGTTCTCGGACCGGTTACGCAACCGGGGAGCTGTTTTTT.

The chain recombines TRBV11-2 with TRBJ1-5; D gene uncertain. Trimming pared 1 base from V and 2 bases from J, leaving 6 bases between. CDR1 SGHAT and CDR2 FQNNGV come from the germline V gene. The CDR3 length is 14 residues. CDR3 in DNA: TGTGCCAGCAGCTTAGCCCACGGCAATCAGCCCCAGCATTTT. Translating it yields CASSLAHGNQPQHF. The full variable domain, rest sourced from reference TRBV11-2 and TRBJ1-5, is EAGVAQSPRYKIIEKRQSVAFWCNPISGHATLYWYQQILGQGPKLLIQFQNNGVVDDSQLPKDRFSAERLKGVDSTLKIQPAKLEDSAVYLCASSLAHGNQPQHFGDGTRLSIL.

This clone showed up just a few times. The V and J genes are TRBV5-1 and TRBJ1-5; D remains unclear. V lost 2 bases and J 3 bases, leaving 9 bases between the germline ends. Germline V gives CDR1 SGHRS, CDR2 YFSETQ. This CDR3 region has 14 residues. The CDR3 coding sequence is TGCGCCAGCAGCTTCGGAGGGAACAATCAGCCCCAGCATTTT. It is translated as CASSFGGNNQPQHF.

The table lists this clone with a count of one. The CDR3 region is CAWSERTGAYNSPLHF. The DNA for the CDR3 is TGTGCCTGGAGTGAGCGGACAGGCGCCTATAATTCACCCCTCCACTTT. The chain joins TRBV30 to TRBJ1-6, with 7 bases lining up with TRBD1. Germline CDR1 GTSNPN, CDR2 SVGIG (reference sequence). The V and J ends lost 1 base and 2 bases, in that order; junction bases with no gene match: 5. The CDR3 is 16 amino acids.

CDR3 protein: CASSPRGAKTEAFF. The CDR3 DNA sequence: TGTGCCAGCAGCCCTCGGGGGGCCAAGACTGAAGCTTTCTTT. This sequence joins TRBV9 and TRBJ1-1; D is perhaps TRBD1 (6 bases). The CDR3 extends over 14 amino acids. Between the trimmed V and J ends, which lost 4 bases and 5 bases, there was a span of 15 bases. In germline, CDR1 is SGDLS, CDR2 YYNGEE. The variable domain in full, with the rest retrieved from reference TRBV9 and TRBJ1-1, is DSGVTQTPKHLITATGQRVTLRCSPRSGDLSVYWYQQSLDQGLQFLIQYYNGEERAKGNILERFSAQQFPDLHSELNLSSLELGDSALYFCASSPRGAKTEAFFGQGTRLTVV.

The chain recombines TRBV18 with TRBJ2-6; TRBD1 agrees at 7 bases. The CDR3 totals 19 residues. CDR1 KGHSH and CDR2 LQKENI come from the germline V gene. With V trimmed by 2 bases and J by 2 bases, 12 bases remained unmatched. CDR3 in DNA: TGTGCCAGCTCACCATTTATACCAGGGGGTAGGCCTGGGGCCAACGTCCTGACTTTC. Protein product: CASSPFIPGGRPGANVLTF.

This chain links TRBV10-3 with TRBJ1-1; 7 bases line up with TRBD1. The V gene end was trimmed by 8 bases and the J gene end by 0 bases; junction bases not matched to a gene: 3. The CDR3 totals 13 residues. Germline CDR1 ENHRY, CDR2 SYGVKD. The CDR3 reads CAIGDSMNTEAFF. Written as DNA, the CDR3 is TGTGCCATCGGGGACAGCATGAACACTGAAGCTTTCTTT.

The CDR3 protein is CAWSVQSNTEAFF. The CDR3 region has the DNA TGTGCCTGGAGTGTACAGTCGAACACTGAAGCTTTCTTT. V and J are TRBV30 and TRBJ1-1; D is ambiguous. The CDR3 covers 13 residues. Per the germline V gene, CDR1 is GTSNPN and CDR2 is SVGIG (reference sequence). The germline V and J ends were trimmed by 0 bases and 1 base, with 6 bases remaining between them.

The chain carries TRBV5-6 and TRBJ1-1; possibly TRBD1 for D (5 bases). V was trimmed by 1 base and J by 7 bases, leaving 17 bases between them. Per the germline V gene, CDR1 is SGHDT and CDR2 is YYEEEE. CDR3 length: 15 amino acids. CDR3 nucleotides: TGTGCCAGCAGCTTGCCCCACCAAGGGGAGTATGAAGCTTTCTTT. As protein: CASSLPHQGEYEAFF.

V usage is TRBV5-1 and J usage is TRBJ2-7; D remains unclear. Germline V gene lookup returns CDR1 SGHRS and CDR2 YFSETQ. Between the trimmed V and J ends, which lost 1 base and 1 base, there was a span of 12 bases. There are 15 residues in the CDR3. CDR3 in amino acids: CASSLIDPGSYEQYF. CDR3 DNA: TGCGCCAGCAGCTTGATCGACCCAGGATCCTACGAGCAGTACTTC.

The V and J genes are TRBV5-1 and TRBJ1-5; maybe TRBD1 (6 bases). CDR1 and CDR2 from the germline V gene are SGHRS and YFSETQ. V lost 2 bases to trimming and J lost 5 bases, with 14 bases between them. The CDR3 is 15 residues long. CDR3 sequence: CASSFEGGTHQPQHF. The CDR3 DNA reads as TGCGCCAGCAGCTTTGAAGGGGGGACCCATCAGCCCCAGCATTTT.

The V gene is TRBV5-1, the J gene TRBJ2-3; 9 positions match TRBD2. This CDR3 contains 15 residues. Germline V gives CDR1 SGHRS, CDR2 YFSETQ. The J segment lost 2 bases and the V segment lost 2 bases, leaving 3 bases of the junction unmatched. The CDR3 DNA follows: TGCGCCAGCAGCTTCGCGGGGGGGGCCACAGATACGCAGTATTTT. Protein sequence: CASSFAGGATDTQYF.

The chain employs TRBV3-1 (or the pseudogene TRBV3-2) and TRBJ2-5, with TRBD2 matching over 13 bases. Germline CDR1 LGHDT, CDR2 YNNKEL (reference sequence). This CDR3 region has 16 residues. With 4 bases clipped from V and 5 bases from J, the junction kept 7 bases outside the gene matches. In nucleotides, the CDR3 is TGTGCCAGCAGCCGACTAGCGGGGGGCCGATCGGAGACCCAGTACTTC. It encodes CASSRLAGGRSETQYF.

This clone occurred a few times. The V gene is TRBV6-6, the J gene TRBJ2-7; TRBD1 matches at 8 bases. Germline CDR1 and CDR2: MNHNY and SVGAGI (reference sequence). The CDR3 loop spans 13 amino acids. The J segment lost 4 bases and the V segment lost 2 bases, leaving 1 base of the junction unmatched. As DNA, the CDR3 is TGTGCCAGCAGTTACACAGGGGGGTACGAGCAGTACTTC. Protein: CASSYTGGYEQYF.

This clone was counted only a few times. This sequence joins TRBV7-9 and TRBJ1-2, with D uncertain. The CDR3 has 18 amino acids. From germline, CDR1 is SEHNR and CDR2 FQNEAQ (reference sequence). The V end lost 2 bases, the J end lost 4 bases, and 23 bases lay between the germline ends. CDR3 DNA: TGTGCCAGCAGCTTACTATCCCCGGTTGGACCGACTCTCTATGGCTACACCTTC. It specifies CASSLLSPVGPTLYGYTF.